Presented here are 20 T cell receptor beta chains from one specimen sequenced in a study of cytomegalovirus exposure and HLA in healthy donors. Vbeta (60) and Jbeta (13) primers were used in the PCR. This table comes from immunoSEQ multiplex PCR, and its TCRdb copy is limited to in-frame clones, with some not included. The sample has 150,000 to 200,000 clones, more than 70% seen once; the top ten hold about 5%. The sequencing sample was made of PBMCs. These receptor sequences come from a woman aged 45-65 years in good health and CMV-seropositive.

In this sample, this clone turned up once. The chain has TRBV4-2 and TRBJ2-7; 7 bases agree with TRBD2. The CDR3 totals 15 residues. V was pared by 0 bases and J by 4 bases, with 6 bases of the junction left unmatched. The germline CDR1 and CDR2 sequences are LGHNA and YNFKEQ. In nucleotides, the CDR3 is TGTGCCAGCAGCCAAGAAACGGGAGGTTGGTACGAGCAGTACTTC. This encodes CASSQETGGWYEQYF.

This clone was picked up one time. The V and J genes are TRBV6-6 and TRBJ1-5; 8 bases are shared with TRBD1. The CDR3 runs 15 residues. J gave up 3 bases and V 6 bases, and 7 bases lay outside the gene matches. Germline V gene sequence: CDR1 MNHNY, CDR2 SVGAGI (reference sequence). CDR3 sequence reads: CASRPTGDLNQPQHF. CDR3 sequence (DNA): TGTGCCAGCAGACCGACAGGGGACCTCAATCAGCCCCAGCATTTT.

This clone was seen more than once but under ten times. The chain recombines TRBV5-5 with TRBJ1-4; tentative D call: TRBD1 (6 bases). V lost 3 bases, J lost 1 base, and 13 bases lay in between. Germline V gives CDR1 SGHKS, CDR2 YYEKEE (reference sequence). This CDR3 comprises 16 residues. CDR3 sequence (DNA): TGTGCCAGCAGCTCGGGTCTAGGGGGAACTAATGAAAAACTGTTTTTT. Protein product: CASSSGLGGTNEKLFF.

This sequence joins TRBV11-3 and TRBJ1-1; TRBD1 is a possible D gene (6 bases). The CDR3 extends over 13 amino acids. Trimming cost V 3 bases and J 4 bases, with 9 bases left between them. Germline V gene data show CDR1 as SGHNT and CDR2 as YENEEA. The CDR3 bases are TGTGCCAGCAGCTTCGGACAGAGCACTGAAGCTTTCTTT. It encodes CASSFGQSTEAFF.

This chain connects TRBV7-2 to TRBJ1-4, with a tentative D call TRBD1 (6 bases). V was trimmed by 2 bases and J by 4 bases, leaving 11 bases between them. Germline-derived CDR1 and CDR2 are SGHTA and FQGNSA. This CDR3 contains 15 residues. DNA for the CDR3: TGTGCCAGCAGCTTACGCGGACAGCATAATGAAAAACTGTTTTTT. Residues: CASSLRGQHNEKLFF.

Points on this clone: A read error may produce the germline difference seen at one junction end. Additional DNA sequences in this sample encode the identical CDR3. The chain employs TRBV7-9 and TRBJ1-1, with unresolved D. This CDR3 has 14 residues. Germline V gene lookup returns CDR1 SEHNR and CDR2 FQNEAQ (reference sequence). CDR3 bases: TGCGCCAGCAGCCCCGGGGTTTCCATAGAAGAAGCTTTCTTT. It codes for CASSPGVSIEEAFF.

The V and J genes are TRBV6-5 and TRBJ2-2; 8 bases fit TRBD2. V lost 3 bases to trimming and J lost 5 bases; unmatched junction nucleotides: 5. Germline lookup yields CDR1 MNHEY and CDR2 SVGAGI. There are 15 residues in the CDR3. This CDR3 is CASSYTGGVTGELFF. In DNA, the CDR3 is TGTGCCAGCAGTTATACCGGGGGGGTGACCGGGGAGCTGTTTTTT.

The chain uses TRBV11-1 and TRBJ2-5; TRBD2 is a possible D gene (6 bases). The CDR3 sequence is 14 residues long. V lost 2 bases to trimming and J lost 6 bases, with 13 bases between them. Germline values: CDR1 SGHAT, CDR2 FQDESV (reference sequence). This chain's CDR3 is CASSLPGGPQTQYF. The CDR3 nucleotides are TGTGCCAGCAGCTTACCCGGGGGTCCCCAGACCCAGTACTTC. Variable domain in full (rest from reference TRBV11-1 and TRBJ2-5): EAEVAQSPRYKITEKSQAVAFWCDPISGHATLYWYRQILGQGPELLVQFQDESVVDDSQLPKDRFSAERLKGVDSTLKIQPAELGDSAMYLCASSLPGGPQTQYFGPGTRLLVL.

The chain combines TRBV19 with TRBJ1-1; D possibly corresponds to TRBD1 (5 bases). The germline V gene has CDR1 LNHDA and CDR2 SQIVND (reference sequence). Trimming cost V 3 bases and J 8 bases, with 16 bases left between them. The CDR3 extends over 14 amino acids. The CDR3 nucleotides read TGTGCCAGTAGTATTGGGGGGAGAAGAATCGAAGCTTTCTTT. Its protein product is CASSIGGRRIEAFF.

This clone showed up just once. The CDR3 region has the DNA TGTGCCAGCACCCCAGGGGGGACTAGCGATACGCAGTATTTT. It specifies CASTPGGTSDTQYF. The V gene is TRBV28, the J gene TRBJ2-3; 9 bases are a match to TRBD2. Unmatched junction bases numbered 8, after V lost 7 bases and J lost 6 bases. Germline V gene data show CDR1 as MDHEN and CDR2 as SYDVKM. The length of the CDR3 is 14 residues.

The CDR3 region is CASRTGRGDGEQFF. Written as DNA, the CDR3 is TGTGCCAGCAGGACGGGGCGGGGCGATGGTGAGCAGTTCTTC. The chain carries TRBV6-5 and TRBJ2-1; tentative D call: TRBD2 (6 bases). Germline CDR1 reads MNHEY; CDR2 reads SVGAGI. V shed 6 bases and J shed 9 bases, with 18 bases lying between them. The CDR3 spans 14 residues.

The chain carries TRBV5-1 and TRBJ2-3; unclear D gene. CDR1 and CDR2 (germline): SGHRS, YFSETQ. This CDR3 contains 13 residues. The V end lost 4 bases, the J end lost 5 bases, and 11 bases lay between the germline ends. The CDR3 bases are TGCGCCAGCAGCCCTCTGGGCGAAGATACGCAGTATTTT. Residues: CASSPLGEDTQYF.

This clone has only a few counts. This rearrangement joins TRBV7-8 to TRBJ1-6; D call uncertain. Trimming stripped 6 bases from V and 9 bases from J, with 15 bases between. Germline CDR1 is SGHVS and CDR2 is FQNEAQ. This CDR3 is built from 14 residues. CDR3 protein: CASRRVRDSSPLHF. The CDR3 DNA reads TGTGCCAGCAGAAGAGTGCGGGATAGTTCACCCCTCCACTTT.

The chain employs TRBV5-1 and TRBJ1-2; a weak D match, TRBD1 (6 bases). This CDR3 has 15 amino acids. Germline V lookup: CDR1 SGHRS, CDR2 YFSETQ. V lost 5 bases to trimming and J lost 3 bases, with 17 bases between them. CDR3: CASSERGGRDYGYTF. For the CDR3, the DNA is TGCGCCAGCAGTGAGCGAGGGGGTCGGGACTATGGCTACACCTTC.

The DNA for the CDR3 is TGTGCCAGCAGTGGACTGACTAGCGGGTCCTACGAGCAGTACTTC. It translates to CASSGLTSGSYEQYF. This chain joins TRBV11-2 and TRBJ2-7; 10 bases match TRBD2. After removal of 6 bases from V and 1 base from J, the junction contained 6 bases not matched to a gene. CDR3 length: 15 residues. The germline gives CDR1 SGHAT, CDR2 FQNNGV.

The genes are TRBV7-2 and TRBJ2-3; TRBD1 is a possible D gene (5 bases). Germline V CDR1 and CDR2: SGHTA, FQGNSA. The CDR3 is 11 residues long. Trimming pared 2 bases from V and 10 bases from J, leaving 7 bases between. CDR3 nucleotide sequence: TGTGCCAGCAGCTTAATCAGGGCGCAGTATTTT. Translating it yields CASSLIRAQYF.

The rearrangement links TRBV19 to TRBJ2-1, with 9 bases fitting TRBD2. The CDR3 runs 17 residues. J gave up 4 bases and V 6 bases, and 13 bases lay outside the gene matches. Per the germline V gene, CDR1 is LNHDA and CDR2 is SQIVND (reference sequence). CDR3 region: CASRTLHSGREYNEQFF. CDR3 in DNA: TGTGCCAGTAGGACCCTCCATAGCGGGAGAGAGTACAATGAGCAGTTCTTC.

There are a few counts of this clone. This chain connects TRBV4-3 to TRBJ1-1; the D gene is possibly TRBD1 (5 bases). Germline-derived CDR1 and CDR2 are LGHNA and YSLEER. The CDR3 is made up of 14 amino acids. V was trimmed by 3 bases and J by 4 bases, leaving 12 bases between them. The CDR3 nucleotides are TGCGCCAGCAGCCAGGACACTTCAGCCACTGAAGCTTTCTTT. It codes for CASSQDTSATEAFF.

The sample holds a few counts of this clone. The chain is built from TRBV9 and TRBJ1-5; TRBD1 aligns across 8 bases. V trimming: 3 bases; J trimming: 2 bases; junction bases outside the gene matches: 1. Germline V gives CDR1 SGDLS, CDR2 YYNGEE. This CDR3 spans 14 amino acids. Here the CDR3 reads CASSEGQGNQPQHF. The DNA of the CDR3 is TGTGCCAGCAGCGAGGGACAGGGCAATCAGCCCCAGCATTTT.

V usage is TRBV27 and J usage is TRBJ1-5; D might be TRBD1 (6 bases). CDR1 and CDR2 (germline): MNHEY, SMNVEV (reference sequence). V was pared by 6 bases and J by 0 bases, with 12 bases between. The CDR3 runs 15 residues. This CDR3 reads CASRVGAGSNQPQHF. The CDR3 nucleotides read TGTGCCAGCAGGGTGGGGGCGGGTAGCAATCAGCCCCAGCATTTT.